The text below deals with one T cell receptor (beta chain). Using immunoSEQ multiplex PCR, the repertoire was profiled, and TCRdb retains in-frame clones only, with some absent. The data show tens of thousands of clones, around four fifths seen once. These data are taken from a study of cytotoxic CD8 clonotypes in ibrutinib-treated CLL. Germline V CDR1 and CDR2: ENHRY, SYGVKD. The CDR3 is made up of 13 amino acids. Unmatched junction bases numbered 15, after V lost 10 bases and J lost 10 bases. The specimen was PBMCs, collected after 24 months of ibrutinib treatment. This clonotype originated in a human donor with chronic lymphocytic leukemia. The chain has TRBV10-3 and TRBJ2-5, with 7 positions matching TRBD2. The CDR3 nucleotides are TGTGCCACCTGGGGGGGAGCGGGCGCGAGCCAGTACTTC. It is translated as CATWGGAGASQYF.